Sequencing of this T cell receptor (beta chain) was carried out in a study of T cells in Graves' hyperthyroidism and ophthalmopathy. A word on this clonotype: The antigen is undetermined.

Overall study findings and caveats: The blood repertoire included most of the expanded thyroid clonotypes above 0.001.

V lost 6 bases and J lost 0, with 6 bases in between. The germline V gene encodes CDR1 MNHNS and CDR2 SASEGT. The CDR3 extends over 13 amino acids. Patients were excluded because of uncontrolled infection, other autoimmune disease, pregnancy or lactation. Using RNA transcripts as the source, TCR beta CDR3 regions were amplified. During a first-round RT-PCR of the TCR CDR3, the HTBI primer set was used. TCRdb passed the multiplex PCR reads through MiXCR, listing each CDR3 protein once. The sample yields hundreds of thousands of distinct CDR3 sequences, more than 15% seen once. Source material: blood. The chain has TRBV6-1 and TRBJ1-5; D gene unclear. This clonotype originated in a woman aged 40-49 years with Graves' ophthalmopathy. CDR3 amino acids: CASRKYSNQPQHF. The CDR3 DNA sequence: TGTGCCAGCAGGAAATATAGCAATCAGCCCCAGCATTTT.